A selection of T cell receptor beta chains follows, all from one sample in a study of shared clonotypes between healthy human individuals. Profiled with immunoSEQ multiplex PCR; TCRdb holds only in-frame clones, not every one. Of some 2,000,000 clones in the sample, just under 95% were seen once. Sequenced: naive CD8+ T cells sorted from blood. The receptors come from a man aged 18 to 30 in good health. The CDR3 runs from the conserved cysteine through the conserved F or W. A D gene is named only where the DNA matches it firmly. Clone size is given for some rows only: seen once, a few or many times, or a class if the clone is expanded.

TRBV13	TRBD2	TRBJ2-3	NA	TGTGCCAGCAGCTTAGGGGGACTAGCGGTCCCGGGCTGGGATACGCAGTATTTT	CASSLGGLAVPGWDTQYF
TRBV10-1	TRBD1	TRBJ2-3	NA	TGCGCCAGCAGCGCAGGGGGACCGACAGATACGCAGTATTTT	CASSAGGPTDTQYF
TRBV6-1	NA	TRBJ2-7	NA	TGTGCCAGCAGAGACAGGACCTACGAGCAGTACTTC	CASRDRTYEQYF
TRBV4-1	TRBD1	TRBJ2-1	NA	TGCGCCAGCAGCCAAGATTCGGGACAGAGCTCCTACAATGAGCAGTTCTTC	CASSQDSGQSSYNEQFF
TRBV15	NA	TRBJ2-3	NA	TGTGCCACCAGCAGAGACTGGCCAGATACGCAGTATTTT	CATSRDWPDTQYF
TRBV15	TRBD2	TRBJ2-1	once	TGTGCCACCAGCAGACGCGGGACTAGCGGGAGGAATGAGCAGTTCTTC	CATSRRGTSGRNEQFF
TRBV7-9	TRBD1	TRBJ1-1	NA	TGTGCCAGCAGCGATGGGACAGGGGGCTTTAGGGTCACTGAAGCTTTCTTT	CASSDGTGGFRVTEAFF
TRBV6-1	NA	TRBJ1-1	once	TGTGCCAGCAGTGAGGGTCCCACGTCTGAAGCTTTCTTT	CASSEGPTSEAFF
TRBV4-1	TRBD1	TRBJ2-1	NA	TGCGCCAGCAGTCCCCTCGGGACAGGGGCCTACAATGAGCAGTTCTTC	CASSPLGTGAYNEQFF
TRBV2	NA	TRBJ2-7	NA	TGTGCCAGCAGGGGACACTCCTCCTACGAGCAGTACTTC	CASRGHSSYEQYF
TRBV14	TRBD1	TRBJ2-1	NA	TGTGCCAGCAGCCAAGGGACAGGCCACGATGAGCAGTTCTTC	CASSQGTGHDEQFF
TRBV28	TRBD1	TRBJ1-1	NA	TGTGCCAGCAGTTTATACGTGGGACAGGGCACTGAAGCTTTCTTT	CASSLYVGQGTEAFF
TRBV27	NA	TRBJ2-7	NA	TGTGCCAGCAGTTTAGGGTTCTTCTACGAGCAGTACTTC	CASSLGFFYEQYF
TRBV9	NA	TRBJ2-7	NA	TGTGCCAGCAGCCCTACGGAAGGGCGATACGAGCAGTACTTC	CASSPTEGRYEQYF
TRBV11-2	TRBD2	TRBJ2-2	NA	TGTGCCAGCAGCTTAGTGAAAGCGGGAGGGCCCGGGGAGCTGTTTTTT	CASSLVKAGGPGELFF
TRBV14	TRBD1	TRBJ1-2	once	TGTGCCAGCAGCCAACTTCTTGGACAGGGTGGCTACACCTTC	CASSQLLGQGGYTF
TRBV2	NA	TRBJ1-1	once	TGTGCCAGCAGTGAGAGGCTAAACACTGAAGCTTTCTTT	CASSERLNTEAFF
TRBV9	TRBD2	TRBJ2-1	NA	TGTGCCAGCAGCGCGGGGACTAGCGGGGTGCCGCAAGAGTTCTTC	CASSAGTSGVPQEFF
TRBV30	NA	TRBJ1-4	NA	TGTGCCTGGAACCGGGGGAGTAATGAAAAACTGTTTTTT	CAWNRGSNEKLFF
TRBV7-2	TRBD2	TRBJ2-3	NA	TGTGCCAGCAGCACCCGGGACTACACAGATACGCAGTATTTT	CASSTRDYTDTQYF
TRBV11-2	NA	TRBJ1-5	NA	TGTGCCAGCAGCTTGGACAGCAATCAGCCCCAGCATTTT	CASSLDSNQPQHF
TRBV5-6	NA	TRBJ2-1	NA	TGTGCCAGCAGCTTGGCCGCAGGGGCCTCCTACAATGAGCAGTTCTTC	CASSLAAGASYNEQFF
TRBV4-1	NA	TRBJ2-1	NA	TGCGCCAGCAGCCGCGAAGGGCATCGGGATGAGCAGTTCTTC	CASSREGHRDEQFF
TRBV7-9	TRBD1	TRBJ1-1	NA	TGTGCCAGCAGCTTAGGGCCCTTAGGGACAGCAAACACTGAAGCTTTCTTT	CASSLGPLGTANTEAFF
TRBV6-1	TRBD2	TRBJ2-2	NA	TGTGCCAGCAGTGCGGGACTAGCGGGAGCGTCCGGGGAGCTGTTTTTT	CASSAGLAGASGELFF
TRBV1	NA	TRBJ1-2	NA	TGCACCAGCAGCCAAGATCACGTGAATGGCTACACCTTC	CTSSQDHVNGYTF
TRBV9	TRBD2	TRBJ2-7	NA	TGTGCCAGCAGCCCCGGGGGGGGTCTCTCCTACGAGCAGTACTTC	CASSPGGGLSYEQYF
TRBV7-2	TRBD2	TRBJ2-1	NA	TGTGCCAGCAGCTTCGGCGAACTAGCGGGAGGGGACAATGAGCAGTTCTTC	CASSFGELAGGDNEQFF
TRBV4-3	TRBD1	TRBJ2-2	NA	TGCGCCAGCAGCCACCCCCCGGACAGGGCGAACACCGGGGAGCTGTTTTTT	CASSHPPDRANTGELFF
TRBV27	NA	TRBJ2-7	NA	TGTGCCAGCAGTTTTTCGGGCGCCACCTACGAGCAGTACTTC	CASSFSGATYEQYF
TRBV27	NA	TRBJ2-1	NA	TGTGCCAGCAGTTTAGCGGACCCATACAATGAGCAGTTCTTC	CASSLADPYNEQFF
TRBV6-5	TRBD1	TRBJ2-7	NA	TGTGCCAGCAGTTACGGGACAGGTACCTACGAGCAGTACTTC	CASSYGTGTYEQYF
TRBV5-8	NA	TRBJ2-7	NA	TGTGCCAGCAGCTTGCCAGGGCCTCTCGGCCGGTACGAGCAGTACTTC	CASSLPGPLGRYEQYF
TRBV14	NA	TRBJ2-1	NA	TGTGCCAGCAGCCAAGATGAGAGAGAAGGGTTACCCAATGAGCAGTTCTTC	CASSQDEREGLPNEQFF
TRBV5-1	NA	TRBJ2-7	NA	TGCGCCAGCAGCTTGGGGGACGCTAACTCCTACGAGCAGTACTTC	CASSLGDANSYEQYF
TRBV15	TRBD2	TRBJ2-7	once	TGTGCCACCAGCAGTGGTAGCGGGAGCCTCTCCTACGAGCAGTACTTC	CATSSGSGSLSYEQYF
TRBV5-4	TRBD2	TRBJ2-1	NA	TGTGCCAGCAGCTCCGCTTTACTAGCGGGAGTCAGGCATGAGCAGTTCTTC	CASSSALLAGVRHEQFF
TRBV29-1	TRBD1	TRBJ2-1	NA	TGCAGCGTTCCCCCGGCCGGGACAGGGGTGTATAATGAGCAGTTCTTC	CSVPPAGTGVYNEQFF
TRBV4-3	TRBD1	TRBJ2-7	NA	TGCGCCAGCAGCCACTCGACAGGGTTTAGCGAGCAGTACTTC	CASSHSTGFSEQYF
TRBV7-9	TRBD2	TRBJ2-1	NA	TGTGCCAGCAGCTTCCCCCCTAGCGGGGTTACCGGGGCCAATGAGCAGTTCTTC	CASSFPPSGVTGANEQFF
TRBV7-3	NA	TRBJ1-2	NA	TGTGCCAGCAGCTTATCGGGTGGAGGGTATGGCTACACCTTC	CASSLSGGGYGYTF
TRBV11-2	NA	TRBJ2-3	NA	TGTGCCAGCAGCTTAGTAGGGGGGATAGGCACAGATACGCAGTATTTT	CASSLVGGIGTDTQYF
TRBV10-3	NA	TRBJ2-2	NA	TGTGCCATCAGTGATGTGGGGGATGATCCCGGGGAGCTGTTTTTT	CAISDVGDDPGELFF
TRBV27	TRBD1	TRBJ2-3	once	TGTGCCAGCCGACCGGGACAGAGCCCAGATACGCAGTATTTT	CASRPGQSPDTQYF
TRBV15	TRBD1	TRBJ1-3	NA	TGTGCCACCAGCCCCCCGGGACAGGGGGTATTTGGAAACACTATATATTTT	CATSPPGQGVFGNTIYF
TRBV7-6	TRBD2	TRBJ2-3	NA	TGTGCCAGCAGTAAGACTAGCGGGGGTCCAGATACGCAGTATTTT	CASSKTSGGPDTQYF
TRBV27	NA	TRBJ2-7	NA	TGTGCCAGCAGTTTCGGGGGCCCCTCAGGCGAGCAGTACTTC	CASSFGGPSGEQYF
TRBV4-3	NA	TRBJ2-1	once	TGCGCCAGCAGCCAAGGAAGTGAGCAGTTCTTC	CASSQGSEQFF
TRBV28	TRBD1	TRBJ2-7	NA	TGTGCCAGCACCCCCACCGGGACAGTAACCTACGAGCAGTACTTC	CASTPTGTVTYEQYF
TRBV7-9	NA	TRBJ1-4	NA	TGTGCCAGCAGCCAAAGCTGGGATGATGGTGGAGAAAAACTGTTTTTT	CASSQSWDDGGEKLFF
TRBV2	NA	TRBJ2-7	NA	TGTGCCAGCAGTGGCACATGGGGATACGAGCAGTACTTC	CASSGTWGYEQYF
TRBV7-6	TRBD2	TRBJ2-7	NA	TGTGCCAGCAGCCCCCAACGGGGGGACCGAAGCTACGAGCAGTACTTC	CASSPQRGDRSYEQYF
TRBV30	NA	TRBJ1-4	NA	TGTGCCTGGAGACCGACAAGGGTGAATGAAAAACTGTTTTTT	CAWRPTRVNEKLFF
TRBV6-1	NA	TRBJ1-6	NA	TGTGCCAGCAGTGACCGGGTCTGGAATTCACCCCTCCACTTT	CASSDRVWNSPLHF
TRBV5-4	TRBD2	TRBJ2-7	NA	TGTGCCAGCAGCTTGGTGGTAGCGGGAGAGGACGAGCAGTACTTC	CASSLVVAGEDEQYF
TRBV9	NA	TRBJ2-7	few	TGTGCCAGCAGCGTAGACGGGTACGAGCAGTACTTC	CASSVDGYEQYF
TRBV6-5	NA	TRBJ2-5	NA	TGTGCCAGCAGTTACTCGGTAGGGCTAGCGTCCGAGACCCAGTACTTC	CASSYSVGLASETQYF
TRBV6-5	NA	TRBJ1-1	NA	TGTGCCAGCAGTTACGGGGATTCGGGAAACACTGAAGCTTTCTTT	CASSYGDSGNTEAFF
TRBV28	NA	TRBJ2-7	once	TGTGCCAGCAGTTTACGGGGACTGTCCTACGAGCAGTACTTC	CASSLRGLSYEQYF
TRBV5-1	NA	TRBJ2-1	NA	TGCGCCAGCAGCTTCCGGCAATCCAATGAGCAGTTCTTC	CASSFRQSNEQFF